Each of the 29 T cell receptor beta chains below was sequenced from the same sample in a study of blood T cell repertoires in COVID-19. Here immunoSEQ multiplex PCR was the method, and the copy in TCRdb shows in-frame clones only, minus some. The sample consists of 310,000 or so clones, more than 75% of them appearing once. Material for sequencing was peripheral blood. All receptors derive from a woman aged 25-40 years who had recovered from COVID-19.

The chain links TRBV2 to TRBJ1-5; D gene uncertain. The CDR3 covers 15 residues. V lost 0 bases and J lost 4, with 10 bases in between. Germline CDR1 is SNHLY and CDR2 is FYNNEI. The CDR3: CASSEARSTNQPQHF. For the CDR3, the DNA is TGTGCCAGCAGTGAAGCGCGGTCTACAAATCAGCCCCAGCATTTT.

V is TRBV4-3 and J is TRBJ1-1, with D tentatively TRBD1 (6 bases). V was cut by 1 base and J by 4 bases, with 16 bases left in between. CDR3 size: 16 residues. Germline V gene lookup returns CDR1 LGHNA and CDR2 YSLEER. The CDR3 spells CASSQGPQGGGTEAFF. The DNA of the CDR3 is TGCGCCAGCAGCCAAGGGCCACAGGGCGGAGGCACTGAAGCTTTCTTT.

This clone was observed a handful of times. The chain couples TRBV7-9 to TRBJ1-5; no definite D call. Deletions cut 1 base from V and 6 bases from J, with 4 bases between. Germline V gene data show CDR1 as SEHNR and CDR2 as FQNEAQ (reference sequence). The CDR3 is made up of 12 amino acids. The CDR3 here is CASSLDSQPQHF. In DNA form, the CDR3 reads TGTGCCAGCAGCTTAGATAGTCAGCCCCAGCATTTT.

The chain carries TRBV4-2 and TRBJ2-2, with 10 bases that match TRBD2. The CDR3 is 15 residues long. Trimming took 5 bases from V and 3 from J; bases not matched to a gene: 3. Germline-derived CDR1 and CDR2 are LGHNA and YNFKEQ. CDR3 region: CASSFLAGDTGELFF. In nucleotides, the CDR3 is TGTGCCAGCAGCTTCCTAGCGGGAGACACCGGGGAGCTGTTTTTT.

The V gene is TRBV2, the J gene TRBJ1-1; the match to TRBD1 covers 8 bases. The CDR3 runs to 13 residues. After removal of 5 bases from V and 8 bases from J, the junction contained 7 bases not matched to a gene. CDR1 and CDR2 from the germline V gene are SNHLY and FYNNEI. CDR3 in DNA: TGTGCCAGCAGTTTAACCGGGACAGGCGAAGCTTTCTTT. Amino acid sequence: CASSLTGTGEAFF. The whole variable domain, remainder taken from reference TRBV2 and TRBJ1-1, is EPEVTQTPSHQVTQMGQEVILRCVPISNHLYFYWYRQILGQKVEFLVSFYNNEISEKSEIFDDQFSVERPDGSNFTLKIRSTKLEDSAMYFCASSLTGTGEAFFGQGTRLTVV.

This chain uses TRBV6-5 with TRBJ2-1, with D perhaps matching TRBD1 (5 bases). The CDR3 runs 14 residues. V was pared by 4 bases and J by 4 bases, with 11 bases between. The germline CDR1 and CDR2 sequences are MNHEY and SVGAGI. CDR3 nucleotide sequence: TGTGCCAGCAGTTCCGGACACAAGTACAATGAGCAGTTCTTC. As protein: CASSSGHKYNEQFF.

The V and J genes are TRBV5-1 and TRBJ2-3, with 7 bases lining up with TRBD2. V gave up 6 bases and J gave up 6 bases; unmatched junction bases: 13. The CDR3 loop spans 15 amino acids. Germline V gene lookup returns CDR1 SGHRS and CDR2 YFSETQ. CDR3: CASTKGGDRGDTQYF. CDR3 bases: TGCGCCAGCACAAAGGGAGGGGACCGTGGGGATACGCAGTATTTT.

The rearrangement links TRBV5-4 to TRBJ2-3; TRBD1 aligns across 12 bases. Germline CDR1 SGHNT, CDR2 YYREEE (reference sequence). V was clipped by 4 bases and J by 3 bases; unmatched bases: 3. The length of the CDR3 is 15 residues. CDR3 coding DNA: TGTGCCAGCAGCGGGGACAGGGGGCTGACAGATACGCAGTATTTT. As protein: CASSGDRGLTDTQYF.

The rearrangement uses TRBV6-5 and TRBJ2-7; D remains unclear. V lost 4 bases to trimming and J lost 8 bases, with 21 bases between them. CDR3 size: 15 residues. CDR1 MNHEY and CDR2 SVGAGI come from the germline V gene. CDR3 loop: CASSSPKQPYDKQYF. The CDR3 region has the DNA TGTGCCAGCAGTTCGCCCAAACAGCCCTATGATAAGCAGTACTTC.

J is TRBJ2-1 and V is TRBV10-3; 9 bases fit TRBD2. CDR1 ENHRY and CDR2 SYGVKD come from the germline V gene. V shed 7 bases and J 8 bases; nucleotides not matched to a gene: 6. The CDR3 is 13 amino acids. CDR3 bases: TGTGCCATCATGGATAGCGGGAGACATGAGCAGTTCTTC. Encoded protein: CAIMDSGRHEQFF.

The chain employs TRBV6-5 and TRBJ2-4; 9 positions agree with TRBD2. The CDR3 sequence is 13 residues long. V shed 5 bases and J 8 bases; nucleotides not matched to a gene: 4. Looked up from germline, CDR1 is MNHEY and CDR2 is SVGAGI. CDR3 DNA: TGTGCCAGCAGTCGCGGGGGGGCCGACATTCAGTACTTC. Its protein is CASSRGGADIQYF.

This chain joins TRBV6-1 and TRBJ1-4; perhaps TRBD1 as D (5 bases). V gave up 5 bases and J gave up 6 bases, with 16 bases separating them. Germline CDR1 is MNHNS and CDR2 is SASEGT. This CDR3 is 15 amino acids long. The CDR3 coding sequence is TGTGCCAGCAGTAACCCCCTAGGGGTAGATGAAAAACTGTTTTTT. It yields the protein CASSNPLGVDEKLFF.

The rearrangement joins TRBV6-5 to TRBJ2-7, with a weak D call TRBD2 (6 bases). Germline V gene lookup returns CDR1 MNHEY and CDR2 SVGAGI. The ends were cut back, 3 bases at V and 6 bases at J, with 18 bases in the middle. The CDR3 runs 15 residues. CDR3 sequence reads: CASSYSQEGKGEQYF. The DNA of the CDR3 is TGTGCCAGCAGTTATAGTCAGGAGGGAAAGGGCGAGCAGTACTTC.

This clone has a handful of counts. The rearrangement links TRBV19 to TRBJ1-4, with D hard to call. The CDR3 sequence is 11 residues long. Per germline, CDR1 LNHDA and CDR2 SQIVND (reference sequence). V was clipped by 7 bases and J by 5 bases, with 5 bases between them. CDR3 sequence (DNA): TGTGCCAGTACGGAGAATGAAAAACTGTTTTTT. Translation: CASTENEKLFF.

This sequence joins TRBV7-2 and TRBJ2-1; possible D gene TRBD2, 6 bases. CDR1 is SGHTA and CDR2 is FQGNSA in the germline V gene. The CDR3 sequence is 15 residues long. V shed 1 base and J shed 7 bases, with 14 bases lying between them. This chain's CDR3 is CASSLVRGAGNEQFF. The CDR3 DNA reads TGTGCCAGCAGCTTAGTACGCGGGGCCGGGAATGAGCAGTTCTTC.

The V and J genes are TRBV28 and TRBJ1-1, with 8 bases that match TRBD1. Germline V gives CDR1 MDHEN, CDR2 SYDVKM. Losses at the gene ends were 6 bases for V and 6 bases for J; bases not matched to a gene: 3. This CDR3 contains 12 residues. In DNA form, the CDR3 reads TGTGCCAGCAGGGACAGGGTTGCTGAAGCTTTCTTT. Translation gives CASRDRVAEAFF.

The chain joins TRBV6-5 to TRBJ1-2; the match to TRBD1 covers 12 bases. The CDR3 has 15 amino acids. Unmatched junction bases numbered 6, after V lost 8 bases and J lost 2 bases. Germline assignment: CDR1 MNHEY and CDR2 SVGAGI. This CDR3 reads CASVPGTGGNYGYTF. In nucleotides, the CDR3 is TGTGCCAGCGTACCAGGGACAGGGGGCAACTATGGCTACACCTTC.

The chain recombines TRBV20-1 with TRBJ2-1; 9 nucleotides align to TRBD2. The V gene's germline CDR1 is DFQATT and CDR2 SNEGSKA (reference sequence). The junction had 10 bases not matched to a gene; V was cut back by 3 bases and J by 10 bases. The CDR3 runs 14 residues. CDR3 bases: TGCAGTGCTAGTGGCGGGAGGGGTTTACAGGAGCAGTTCTTC. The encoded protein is CSASGGRGLQEQFF.

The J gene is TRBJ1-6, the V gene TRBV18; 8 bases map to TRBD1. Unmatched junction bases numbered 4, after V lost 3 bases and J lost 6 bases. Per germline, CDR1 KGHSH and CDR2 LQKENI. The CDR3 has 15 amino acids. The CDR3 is CASSPEDRGNSPLHF. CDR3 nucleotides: TGTGCCAGCTCACCTGAAGACAGGGGTAATTCACCCCTCCACTTT.

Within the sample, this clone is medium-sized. In DNA, the CDR3 is TGCGCCAGCAGTGGTTCGAACGTGCTCAGTACGCAGTATTTT. Residues: CASSGSNVLSTQYF. The chain has TRBV10-1 and TRBJ2-3; D is unclear. Germline CDR1 is WNHNN and CDR2 is SYGVQD (reference sequence). V was clipped by 4 bases and J by 8 bases, with 16 bases between them. The CDR3 has 14 amino acids.

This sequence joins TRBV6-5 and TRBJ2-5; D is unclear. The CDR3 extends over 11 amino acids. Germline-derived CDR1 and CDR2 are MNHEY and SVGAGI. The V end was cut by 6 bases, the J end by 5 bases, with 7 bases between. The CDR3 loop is CASRHRETQYF. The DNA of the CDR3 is TGTGCCAGCAGGCACCGGGAGACCCAGTACTTC.

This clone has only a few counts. CDR3 sequence reads: CSGQNLGLQETQYF. The CDR3 bases are TGCAGCGGACAGAACCTGGGACTCCAAGAGACCCAGTACTTC. The chain couples TRBV29-1 to TRBJ2-5; D possibly corresponds to TRBD2 (6 bases). Germline V gene data show CDR1 as SQVTM and CDR2 as ANQGSEA. The CDR3 length is 14 residues. Trimming took 7 bases from V and 1 from J, leaving 16 bases between them.

The CDR3 DNA is TGCGCCAGCAGCCAAGTAGTAGCGGGGGTCAACACCGGGGAGCTGTTTTTT. Amino acid sequence: CASSQVVAGVNTGELFF. The V call is TRBV4-1, the J call TRBJ2-2; 9 bases are shared with TRBD2. J was trimmed by 2 bases and V by 1 base; bases with no gene match: 5. There are 17 residues in the CDR3. Germline CDR1 MGHRA, CDR2 YSYEKL.

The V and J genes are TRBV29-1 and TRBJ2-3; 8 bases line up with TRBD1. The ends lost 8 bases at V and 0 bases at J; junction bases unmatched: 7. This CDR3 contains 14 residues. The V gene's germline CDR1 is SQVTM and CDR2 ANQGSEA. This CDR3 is CSSHRGASTDTQYF. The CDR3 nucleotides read TGCAGCAGCCACAGGGGGGCTAGCACAGATACGCAGTATTTT.

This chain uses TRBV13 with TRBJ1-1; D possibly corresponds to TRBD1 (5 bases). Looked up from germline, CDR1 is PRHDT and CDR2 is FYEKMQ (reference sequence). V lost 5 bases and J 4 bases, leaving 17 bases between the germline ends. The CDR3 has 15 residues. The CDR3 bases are TGTGCCAGCAGCCTAATCGGGGGAGGGCCCACTGAAGCTTTCTTT. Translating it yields CASSLIGGGPTEAFF.

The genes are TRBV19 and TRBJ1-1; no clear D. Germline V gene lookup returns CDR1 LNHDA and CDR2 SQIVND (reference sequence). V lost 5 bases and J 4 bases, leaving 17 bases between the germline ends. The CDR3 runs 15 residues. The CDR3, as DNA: TGTGCCAGTAGTGCTTCGGCGGGAGTGATCACTGAAGCTTTCTTT. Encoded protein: CASSASAGVITEAFF.

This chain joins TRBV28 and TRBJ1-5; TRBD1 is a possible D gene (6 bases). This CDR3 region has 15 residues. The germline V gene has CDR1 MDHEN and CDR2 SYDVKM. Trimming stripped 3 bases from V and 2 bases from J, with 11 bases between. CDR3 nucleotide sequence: TGTGCCAGCAGTTTTATATCAGGGGGCAATCAGCCCCAGCATTTT. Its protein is CASSFISGGNQPQHF.

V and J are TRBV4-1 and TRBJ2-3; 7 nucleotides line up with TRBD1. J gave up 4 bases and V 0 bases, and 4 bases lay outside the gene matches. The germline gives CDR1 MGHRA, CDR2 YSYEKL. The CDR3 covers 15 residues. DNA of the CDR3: TGCGCCAGCAGCCAAGACAGGGGGATGTCAGATACGCAGTATTTT. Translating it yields CASSQDRGMSDTQYF.

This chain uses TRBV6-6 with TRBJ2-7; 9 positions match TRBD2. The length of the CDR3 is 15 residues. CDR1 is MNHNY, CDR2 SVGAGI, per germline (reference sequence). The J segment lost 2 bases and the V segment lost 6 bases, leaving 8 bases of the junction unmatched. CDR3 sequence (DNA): TGTGCCAGCAGACCAAGCGGGGGGACAACCTACGAGCAGTACTTC. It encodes CASRPSGGTTYEQYF.